This TCR beta chain derives from a study of lymphopenia after photon versus proton radiotherapy. Findings of the study overall: Under photons, naive T cells and diversity fell while effector/memory populations rose.

Comment on this clone: The antigen is undetermined.

The table came from immunoSEQ multiplex PCR; TCRdb's copy has only in-frame clones and leaves some out. This table holds about 70,000 clones, 92% found once. The clonotype was recovered from a middle-aged woman with cholangiocarcinoma. The material was peripheral blood, obtained from a patient treated with photon-based radiotherapy.

The chain's CDR3 is CASSEYEGSGNTEAFF. In DNA, the CDR3 is TGTGCCAGCAGTGAATATGAAGGTTCGGGGAACACTGAAGCTTTCTTT. This chain joins TRBV25-1 and TRBJ1-1; D is unresolved. Trimming shortened V by 0 bases and J by 1 base, and 12 bases separated the two germline ends. The CDR3 length is 16 residues. In germline, CDR1 is MGHDK, CDR2 SYGVNS.